The 21 T cell receptor beta chains below were found in one sample sequenced in a study of cytomegalovirus exposure and HLA in healthy donors. The PCR employed 60 Vbeta primers together with 13 Jbeta primers. Produced via immunoSEQ multiplex PCR; TCRdb's table is partial and in-frame only. The sample has some 150,000 clones, 55% to 70% seen once. Sequenced input: PBMCs. Receptor source: a woman in her sixties in good health and CMV-seropositive.

The chain is built from TRBV29-1 and TRBJ2-3; D remains unclear. Trimming removed 1 base from V and 5 bases from J, with 4 bases in between. The CDR3 is 11 residues long. Germline V lookup: CDR1 SQVTM, CDR2 ANQGSEA. As DNA, the CDR3 is TGCAGCGTTGAAGCGGGAGATACGCAGTATTTT. It translates to CSVEAGDTQYF.

This chain connects TRBV29-1 to TRBJ1-1; 9 positions agree with TRBD1. Unmatched junction bases numbered 6, after V lost 7 bases and J lost 9 bases. The CDR3 is made up of 11 amino acids. CDR1 is SQVTM and CDR2 is ANQGSEA in the germline V gene. The CDR3 is CSDLDRGKAFF. The CDR3 coding sequence is TGCAGCGACCTGGACAGGGGAAAAGCTTTCTTT.

The gene calls are TRBV6-6 and TRBJ2-7; TRBD2 agrees at 9 bases. The CDR3 runs 15 residues. Germline V gene data show CDR1 as MNHNY and CDR2 as SVGAGI (reference sequence). Trimming took 2 bases from V and 2 from J; bases not matched to a gene: 4. CDR3 residues: CASSYHSGRPYEQYF. The CDR3 nucleotides read TGTGCCAGCAGTTACCATAGCGGGAGACCCTACGAGCAGTACTTC.

This clone has just a few counts. This sequence joins TRBV4-1 and TRBJ2-1, with 8 bases identical to TRBD2. From germline, CDR1 is MGHRA and CDR2 YSYEKL. J was trimmed by 8 bases and V by 1 base; bases with no gene match: 7. The CDR3 has 15 amino acids. The CDR3 coding sequence is TGCGCCAGCAGCCAAGCCCAGCGGGAGACCTATGAGCAGTTCTTC. This sequence encodes CASSQAQRETYEQFF.

To note about this clone: Distinct nucleotide sequences in the sample also encode this CDR3. The rearrangement links TRBV10-3 to TRBJ2-1, with 7 bases that match TRBD2. V lost 6 bases and J lost 2; bases outside the gene matches: 13. Germline V CDR1 and CDR2: ENHRY, SYGVKD. The CDR3 covers 17 residues. CDR3: CAIRPNPTSETYNEQFF. The CDR3 DNA follows: TGTGCCATCAGACCCAACCCTACTAGCGAGACCTACAATGAGCAGTTCTTC.

The chain carries TRBV28 and TRBJ2-1, with 14 positions matching TRBD2. The CDR3 length is 18 residues. The V gene end was trimmed by 4 bases and the J gene end by 4 bases; junction bases not matched to a gene: 9. Germline lookup yields CDR1 MDHEN and CDR2 SYDVKM. The CDR3 DNA is TGTGCCAGCAGTTCACCGGGACTAGCGGGAGTAAGGTACAATGAGCAGTTCTTC. Protein product: CASSSPGLAGVRYNEQFF.

The rearrangement uses TRBV27 and TRBJ2-7, with TRBD2 identical over 7 bases. This CDR3 has 13 residues. The V gene end was trimmed by 3 bases and the J gene end by 5 bases; junction bases not matched to a gene: 4. The V gene's germline CDR1 is MNHEY and CDR2 SMNVEV (reference sequence). CDR3 residues: CASSLRGKDEQYF. The CDR3 nucleotides read TGTGCCAGCAGTTTGCGGGGGAAGGACGAGCAGTACTTC.

In this sample, this clone turned up a few times. This chain connects TRBV28 to TRBJ2-7, with 8 bases lining up with TRBD1. Per the germline V gene, CDR1 is MDHEN and CDR2 is SYDVKM. The ends lost 5 bases at V and 3 bases at J; junction bases unmatched: 3. The CDR3 is 13 residues long. The CDR3 DNA follows: TGTGCCAGCAGTCCGGGGACAGGCTACGAGCAGTACTTC. Translating it yields CASSPGTGYEQYF.

The V call is TRBV19, the J call TRBJ2-1; 8 bases line up with TRBD2. The CDR3 totals 16 residues. V gave up 2 bases and J gave up 7 bases; unmatched junction bases: 10. Germline loops: CDR1 LNHDA, CDR2 SQIVND (reference sequence). The CDR3 sequence is CASSIRIGLARNEQFF. CDR3 DNA sequence: TGTGCCAGTAGTATAAGAATTGGACTAGCCCGGAATGAGCAGTTCTTC. The full variable domain, rest sourced from reference TRBV19 and TRBJ2-1, is DGGITQSPKYLFRKEGQNVTLSCEQNLNHDAMYWYRQDPGQGLRLIYYSQIVNDFQKGDIAEGYSVSREKKESFPLTVTSAQKNPTAFYLCASSIRIGLARNEQFFGPGTRLTVL.

This clone was observed a handful of times. V usage is TRBV27 and J usage is TRBJ2-1, with 8 nucleotides matching TRBD1. Trimming removed 2 bases from V and 6 bases from J; junction bases left unmatched: 0. The CDR3 sequence is 13 residues long. Germline V gene sequence: CDR1 MNHEY, CDR2 SMNVEV (reference sequence). CDR3 region: CASSLTGGNEQFF. The CDR3 nucleotides read TGTGCCAGCAGTTTAACAGGGGGCAATGAGCAGTTCTTC.

This clone was recorded a few times. The chain has TRBV30 and TRBJ1-1, with D perhaps matching TRBD1 (6 bases). This CDR3 spans 14 amino acids. With 5 bases removed from V and 0 bases from J, the gap between germline ends came to 13 bases. The germline gives CDR1 GTSNPN, CDR2 SVGIG (reference sequence). The DNA for the CDR3 is TGTGCCTGGGGGGGCCCGACAGTGAACACTGAAGCTTTCTTT. Its protein is CAWGGPTVNTEAFF.

This clone was found a few times. The rearrangement joins TRBV28 to TRBJ2-1; D might be TRBD2 (6 bases). Deletions cut 11 bases from V and 1 base from J, with 18 bases between. The length of the CDR3 is 15 residues. From germline, CDR1 is MDHEN and CDR2 SYDVKM. CDR3: CAAGGTGGSYNEQFF. CDR3 nucleotides: TGTGCCGCCGGGGGAACTGGTGGTTCCTACAATGAGCAGTTCTTC. The full variable domain, with the rest looked up from reference TRBV28 and TRBJ2-1, is DVKVTQSSRYLVKRTGEKVFLECVQDMDHENMFWYRQDPGLGLRLIYFSYDVKMKEKGDIPEGYSVSREKKERFSLILESASTNQTSMYLCAAGGTGGSYNEQFFGPGTRLTVL.

The CDR3 loop is CASSFRGPYEQYF. The DNA for the CDR3 is TGTGCCAGCAGCTTTAGGGGGCCCTACGAGCAGTACTTC. The V and J genes are TRBV11-2 and TRBJ2-7; TRBD1 agrees at 7 bases. CDR1 is SGHAT and CDR2 is FQNNGV in the germline V gene. Trimming at V came to 3 bases and at J to 2 bases, leaving 1 base not matched to a gene. This CDR3 has 13 amino acids.

V and J are TRBV7-9 and TRBJ1-4, with D uncertain. Per the germline V gene, CDR1 is SEHNR and CDR2 is FQNEAQ (reference sequence). The CDR3 has 13 amino acids. The V end lost 5 bases, the J end lost 8 bases, and 12 bases lay between the germline ends. CDR3 loop: CASSQDTEEKLFF. Written as DNA, the CDR3 is TGTGCCAGCAGCCAAGACACAGAGGAAAAACTGTTTTTT.

This chain joins TRBV27 and TRBJ1-2; D not certain. Germline values: CDR1 MNHEY, CDR2 SMNVEV (reference sequence). The CDR3 totals 15 residues. Trimming removed 2 bases from V and 4 bases from J, with 14 bases in between. The CDR3 DNA reads as TGTGCCAGCAGTTTAAACTGGCCGACGGGCTATGGCTACACCTTC. Translating it yields CASSLNWPTGYGYTF.

The V call is TRBV5-1, the J call TRBJ2-3, with 7 positions matching TRBD2. After removal of 4 bases from V and 0 bases from J, the junction contained 14 bases not matched to a gene. This CDR3 is 18 amino acids long. The germline V gene encodes CDR1 SGHRS and CDR2 YFSETQ. This chain's CDR3 is CASSKDTLAGLSTDTQYF. The CDR3 DNA follows: TGCGCCAGCAGCAAGGATACCTTAGCGGGCCTAAGCACAGATACGCAGTATTTT.

The CDR3 protein is CASSRGTSGSEGGTQYF. As DNA, the CDR3 is TGTGCCAGCAGCAGGGGGACTAGCGGGAGCGAAGGAGGAACCCAGTACTTC. The chain uses TRBV9 and TRBJ2-5; 14 bases agree with TRBD2. CDR1 and CDR2 from the germline V gene are SGDLS and YYNGEE. J was trimmed by 8 bases and V by 4 bases; bases with no gene match: 13. The CDR3 spans 17 residues.

This chain joins TRBV2 and TRBJ2-1, with D perhaps matching TRBD2 (5 bases). Per germline, CDR1 SNHLY and CDR2 FYNNEI. This CDR3 has 16 residues. The V end was cut by 2 bases, the J end by 0 bases, with 11 bases between. CDR3 loop: CASSEIFSGSYNEQFF. The CDR3 nucleotides read TGTGCCAGCAGTGAAATCTTCAGCGGCTCCTACAATGAGCAGTTCTTC.

V gene TRBV28 combines with J gene TRBJ2-2; perhaps TRBD1 as D (5 bases). Trimming stripped 6 bases from V and 6 bases from J, with 8 bases between. The germline CDR1 and CDR2 sequences are MDHEN and SYDVKM. The length of the CDR3 is 12 residues. The CDR3 protein is CASRQGSGELFF. CDR3 coding DNA: TGTGCCAGCAGGCAGGGTTCCGGGGAGCTGTTTTTT.

This clone was detected only a few times. The V and J genes are TRBV5-1 and TRBJ2-5, with 7 bases matching TRBD2. Germline V lookup: CDR1 SGHRS, CDR2 YFSETQ. CDR3 length equals 16 residues. V shed 0 bases, J shed 2 bases, and the junction held 7 bases outside the gene matches. The CDR3 DNA reads as TGCGCCAGCAGCTTGGGGCCAGCGGGGACGCAAGAGACCCAGTACTTC. It codes for CASSLGPAGTQETQYF.

The rearrangement joins TRBV9 to TRBJ2-7; D perhaps matches TRBD1 (6 bases). The V and J ends lost 3 bases and 2 bases respectively, with 15 bases between them. Germline loops: CDR1 SGDLS, CDR2 YYNGEE. The CDR3 loop spans 15 amino acids. The CDR3 loop is CASSETAGAPYEQYF. As DNA, the CDR3 is TGTGCCAGCAGCGAGACAGCAGGGGCGCCCTACGAGCAGTACTTC.